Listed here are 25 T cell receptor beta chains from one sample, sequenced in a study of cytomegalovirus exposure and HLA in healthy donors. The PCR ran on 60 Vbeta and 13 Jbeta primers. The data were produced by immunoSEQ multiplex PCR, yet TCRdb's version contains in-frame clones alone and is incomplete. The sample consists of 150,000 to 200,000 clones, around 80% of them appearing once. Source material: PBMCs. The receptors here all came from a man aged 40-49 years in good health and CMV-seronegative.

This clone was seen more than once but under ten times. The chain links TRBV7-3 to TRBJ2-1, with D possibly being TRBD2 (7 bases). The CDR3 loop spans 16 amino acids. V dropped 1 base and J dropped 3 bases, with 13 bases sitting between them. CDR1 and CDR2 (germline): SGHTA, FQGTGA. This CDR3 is CASSLRGGLLYNEQFF. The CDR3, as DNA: TGTGCCAGCAGCTTAAGAGGGGGACTACTCTACAATGAGCAGTTCTTC.

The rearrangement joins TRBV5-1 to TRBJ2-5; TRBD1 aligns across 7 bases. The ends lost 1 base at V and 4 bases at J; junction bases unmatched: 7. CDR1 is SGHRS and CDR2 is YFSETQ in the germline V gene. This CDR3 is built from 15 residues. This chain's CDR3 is CASSLTEGQRETQYF. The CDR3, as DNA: TGCGCCAGCAGCTTGACCGAGGGACAGAGAGAGACCCAGTACTTC.

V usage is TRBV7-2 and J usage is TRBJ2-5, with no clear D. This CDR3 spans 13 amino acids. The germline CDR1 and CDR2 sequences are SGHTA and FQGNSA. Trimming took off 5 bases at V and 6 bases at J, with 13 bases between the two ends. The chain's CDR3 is CASSLGAAQTQYF. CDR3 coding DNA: TGTGCCAGCAGCCTCGGCGCGGCCCAGACCCAGTACTTC.

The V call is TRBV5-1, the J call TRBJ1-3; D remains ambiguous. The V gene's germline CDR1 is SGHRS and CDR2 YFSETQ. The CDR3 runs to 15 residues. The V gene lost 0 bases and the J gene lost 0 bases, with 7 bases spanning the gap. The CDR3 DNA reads TGCGCCAGCAGCTTGGCGGGAAACTCTGGAAACACCATATATTTT. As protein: CASSLAGNSGNTIYF.

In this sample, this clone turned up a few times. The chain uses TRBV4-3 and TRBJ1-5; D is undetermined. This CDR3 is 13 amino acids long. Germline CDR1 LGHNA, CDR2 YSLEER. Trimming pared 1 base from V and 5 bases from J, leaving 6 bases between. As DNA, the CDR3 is TGCGCCAGCAGCCAAGGGGAGGATCAGCCCCAGCATTTT. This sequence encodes CASSQGEDQPQHF.

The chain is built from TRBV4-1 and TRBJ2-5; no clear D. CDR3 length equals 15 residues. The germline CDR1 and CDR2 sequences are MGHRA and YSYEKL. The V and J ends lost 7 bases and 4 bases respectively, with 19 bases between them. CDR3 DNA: TGCGCCAGCACCCTAGTACACTCGGTAGGAGAGACCCAGTACTTC. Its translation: CASTLVHSVGETQYF.

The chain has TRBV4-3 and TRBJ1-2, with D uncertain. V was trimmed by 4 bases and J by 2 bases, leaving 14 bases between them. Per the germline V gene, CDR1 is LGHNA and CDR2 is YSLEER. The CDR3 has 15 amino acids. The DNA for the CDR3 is TGCGCCAGCAGCCCCAGTCTGACACAGAACTATGGCTACACCTTC. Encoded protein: CASSPSLTQNYGYTF.

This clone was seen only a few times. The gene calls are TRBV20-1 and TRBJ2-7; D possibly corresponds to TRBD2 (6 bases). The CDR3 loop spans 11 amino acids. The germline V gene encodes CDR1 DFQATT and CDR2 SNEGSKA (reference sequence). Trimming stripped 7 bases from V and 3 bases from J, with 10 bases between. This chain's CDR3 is CSGDSNYEQYF. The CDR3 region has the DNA TGCAGTGGGGACTCAAACTACGAGCAGTACTTC.

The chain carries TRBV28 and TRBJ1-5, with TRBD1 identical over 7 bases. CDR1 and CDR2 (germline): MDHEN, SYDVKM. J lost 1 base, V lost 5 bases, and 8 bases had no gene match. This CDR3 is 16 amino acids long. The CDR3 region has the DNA TGTGCCAGCAGTACAAACCCAGGGGGAAGCAATCAGCCCCAGCATTTT. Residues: CASSTNPGGSNQPQHF.

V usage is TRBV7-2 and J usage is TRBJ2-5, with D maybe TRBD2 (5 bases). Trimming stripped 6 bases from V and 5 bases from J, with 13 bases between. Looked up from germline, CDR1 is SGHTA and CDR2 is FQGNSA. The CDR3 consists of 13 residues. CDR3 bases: TGTGCCAGCAGTTCCCCGGGATTGGAGACCCAGTACTTC. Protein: CASSSPGLETQYF.

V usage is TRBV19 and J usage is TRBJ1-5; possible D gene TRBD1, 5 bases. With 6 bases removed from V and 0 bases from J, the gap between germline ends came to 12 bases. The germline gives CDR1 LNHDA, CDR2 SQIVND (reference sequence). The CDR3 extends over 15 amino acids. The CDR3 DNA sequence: TGTGCCAGTAGACGGGCAGGGAATAGCAATCAGCCCCAGCATTTT. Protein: CASRRAGNSNQPQHF.

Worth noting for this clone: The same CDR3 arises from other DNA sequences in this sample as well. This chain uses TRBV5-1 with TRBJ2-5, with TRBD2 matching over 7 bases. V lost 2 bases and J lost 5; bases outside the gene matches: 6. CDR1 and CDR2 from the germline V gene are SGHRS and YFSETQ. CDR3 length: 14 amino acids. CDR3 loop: CASSLVSGKETQYF. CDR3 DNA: TGCGCCAGCAGCTTAGTCAGCGGGAAGGAGACCCAGTACTTC.

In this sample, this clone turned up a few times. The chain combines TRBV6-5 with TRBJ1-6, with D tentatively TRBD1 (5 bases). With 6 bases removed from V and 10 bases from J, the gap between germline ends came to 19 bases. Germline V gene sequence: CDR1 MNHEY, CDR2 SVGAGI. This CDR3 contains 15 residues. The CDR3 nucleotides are TGTGCCAGCAGACCCGGGCAGGGAGGAGGATCACCCCTCCACTTT. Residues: CASRPGQGGGSPLHF.

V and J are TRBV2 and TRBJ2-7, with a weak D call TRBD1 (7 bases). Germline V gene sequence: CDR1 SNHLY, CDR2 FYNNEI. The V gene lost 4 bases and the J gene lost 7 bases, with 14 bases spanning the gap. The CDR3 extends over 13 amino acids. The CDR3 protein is CASSGRAGGEQYF. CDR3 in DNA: TGTGCCAGCAGTGGGAGGGCAGGGGGTGAGCAGTACTTC.

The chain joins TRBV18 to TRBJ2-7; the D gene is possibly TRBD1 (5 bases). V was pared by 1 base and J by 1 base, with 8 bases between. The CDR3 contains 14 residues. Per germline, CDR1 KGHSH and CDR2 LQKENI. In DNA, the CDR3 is TGTGCCAGCTCACCACGGGGCAGTTCCTACGAGCAGTACTTC. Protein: CASSPRGSSYEQYF.

CDR3 nucleotides: TGTGCCAGTAGTAATATAGGAGAACGGCTGGAGCAGTACTTC. This translates into CASSNIGERLEQYF. The chain recombines TRBV19 with TRBJ2-7; D is undetermined. The length of the CDR3 is 14 residues. Germline CDR1 LNHDA, CDR2 SQIVND (reference sequence). V shed 4 bases and J shed 7 bases, with 17 bases lying between them.

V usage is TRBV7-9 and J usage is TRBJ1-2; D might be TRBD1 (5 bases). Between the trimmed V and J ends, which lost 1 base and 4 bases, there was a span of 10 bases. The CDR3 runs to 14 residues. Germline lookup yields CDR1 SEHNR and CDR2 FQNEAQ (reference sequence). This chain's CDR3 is CASSLVAGPYGYTF. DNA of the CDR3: TGTGCCAGCAGCTTAGTAGCAGGGCCCTATGGCTACACCTTC.

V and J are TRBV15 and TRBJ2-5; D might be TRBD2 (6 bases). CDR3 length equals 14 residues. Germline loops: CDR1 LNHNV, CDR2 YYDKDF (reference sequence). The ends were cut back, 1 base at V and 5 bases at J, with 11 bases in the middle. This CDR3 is CATSRVDGGETQYF. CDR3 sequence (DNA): TGTGCCACCAGCAGAGTTGACGGAGGGGAGACCCAGTACTTC.

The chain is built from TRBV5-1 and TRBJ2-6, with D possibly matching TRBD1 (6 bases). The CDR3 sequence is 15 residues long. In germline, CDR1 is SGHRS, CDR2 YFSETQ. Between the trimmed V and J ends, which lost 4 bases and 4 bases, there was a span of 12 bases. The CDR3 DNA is TGCGCCAGCAGCCAACAGGGCTCAGGGGCCAACGTCCTGACTTTC. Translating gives CASSQQGSGANVLTF.

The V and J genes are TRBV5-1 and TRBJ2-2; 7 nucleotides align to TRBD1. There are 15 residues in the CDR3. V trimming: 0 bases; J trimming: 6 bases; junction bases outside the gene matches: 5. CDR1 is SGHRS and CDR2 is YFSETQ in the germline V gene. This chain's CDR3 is CASSLGDREAGELFF. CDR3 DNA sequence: TGCGCCAGCAGCTTGGGGGACAGAGAGGCCGGGGAGCTGTTTTTT.

Here the CDR3 reads CASSPQLAEDTQYF. As DNA, the CDR3 is TGTGCCAGCTCACCACAACTAGCAGAAGATACGCAGTATTTT. This sequence joins TRBV18 and TRBJ2-3; maybe TRBD2 (6 bases). Germline V gene sequence: CDR1 KGHSH, CDR2 LQKENI. Trimming removed 1 base from V and 5 bases from J, with 10 bases in between. The CDR3 contains 14 residues.

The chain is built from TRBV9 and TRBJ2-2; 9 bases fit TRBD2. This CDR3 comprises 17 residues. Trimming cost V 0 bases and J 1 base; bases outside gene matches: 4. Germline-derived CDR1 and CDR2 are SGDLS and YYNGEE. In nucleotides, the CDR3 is TGTGCCAGCAGCGTAGTGTCTAGCGGGAAGAACACCGGGGAGCTGTTTTTT. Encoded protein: CASSVVSSGKNTGELFF.

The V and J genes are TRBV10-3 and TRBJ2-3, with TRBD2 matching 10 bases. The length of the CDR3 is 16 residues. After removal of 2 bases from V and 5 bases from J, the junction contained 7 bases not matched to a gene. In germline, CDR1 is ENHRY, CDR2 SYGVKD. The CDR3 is CAISEALAGDKDTQYF. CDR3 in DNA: TGTGCCATCAGTGAGGCCCTAGCGGGAGATAAAGATACGCAGTATTTT.

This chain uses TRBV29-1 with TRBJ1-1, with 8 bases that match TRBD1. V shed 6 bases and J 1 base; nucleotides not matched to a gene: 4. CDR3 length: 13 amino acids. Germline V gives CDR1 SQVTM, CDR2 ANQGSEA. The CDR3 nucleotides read TGCAGCGTGAACAGGGGGACGAACACTGAAGCTTTCTTT. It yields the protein CSVNRGTNTEAFF.

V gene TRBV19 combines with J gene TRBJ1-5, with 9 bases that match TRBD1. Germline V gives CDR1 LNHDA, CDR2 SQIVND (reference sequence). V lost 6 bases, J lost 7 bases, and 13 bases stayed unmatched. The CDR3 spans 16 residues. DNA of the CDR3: TGTGCCAGTAGCCCCCAACAGGGGGCGGAGGGACAGCCCCAGCATTTT. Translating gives CASSPQQGAEGQPQHF.